This TCR beta chain comes out of a study of cytotoxic CD8 clonotypes in ibrutinib-treated CLL. Across the whole study: Samples averaged 255,043 productive templates and 80,000 to 100,000 productive rearrangements.

The protocol was immunoSEQ multiplex PCR, while the TCRdb copy is restricted to in-frame clones and leaves out a portion. This sample has about 14,000 clones, with less than 70% found just once. This CDR3 region has 17 residues. V lost 4 bases to trimming and J lost 8 bases; unmatched junction nucleotides: 18. The germline gives CDR1 SGHRS, CDR2 YFSETQ. This TCR derives from a human donor with chronic lymphocytic leukemia. The material was PBMCs, obtained before ibrutinib treatment. The genes are TRBV5-1 and TRBJ2-3; 8 positions agree with TRBD2. CDR3 nucleotide sequence: TGCGCCAGCAGCCCTCATCATAGCGGGACGCTGCCCGGTACGCAGTATTTT. It translates to CASSPHHSGTLPGTQYF.